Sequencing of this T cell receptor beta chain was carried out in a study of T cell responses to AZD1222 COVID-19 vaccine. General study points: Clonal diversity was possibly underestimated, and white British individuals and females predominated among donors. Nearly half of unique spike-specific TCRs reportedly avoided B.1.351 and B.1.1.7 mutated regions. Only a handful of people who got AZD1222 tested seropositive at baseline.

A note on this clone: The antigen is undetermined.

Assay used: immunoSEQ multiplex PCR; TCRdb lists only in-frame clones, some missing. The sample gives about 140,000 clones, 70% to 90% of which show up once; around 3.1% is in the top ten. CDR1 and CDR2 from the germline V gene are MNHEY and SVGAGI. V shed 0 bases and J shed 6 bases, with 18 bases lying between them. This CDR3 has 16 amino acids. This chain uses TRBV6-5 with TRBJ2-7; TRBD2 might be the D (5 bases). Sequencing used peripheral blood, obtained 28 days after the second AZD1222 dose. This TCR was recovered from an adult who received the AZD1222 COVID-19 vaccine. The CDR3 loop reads CASSYSFGLHNSEQYF. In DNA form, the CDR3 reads TGTGCCAGCAGTTACTCGTTCGGACTCCACAACAGCGAGCAGTACTTC.